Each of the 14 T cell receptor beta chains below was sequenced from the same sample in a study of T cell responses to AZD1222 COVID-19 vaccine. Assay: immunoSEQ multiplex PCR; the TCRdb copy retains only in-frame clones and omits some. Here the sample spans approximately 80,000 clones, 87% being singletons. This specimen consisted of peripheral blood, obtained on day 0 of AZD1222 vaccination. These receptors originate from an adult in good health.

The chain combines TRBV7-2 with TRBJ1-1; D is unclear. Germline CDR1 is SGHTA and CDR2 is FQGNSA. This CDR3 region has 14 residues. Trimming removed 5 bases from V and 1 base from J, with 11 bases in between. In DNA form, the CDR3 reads TGTGCCAGCAGCCCGTCCCCAGGGAACACTGAAGCTTTCTTT. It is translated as CASSPSPGNTEAFF.

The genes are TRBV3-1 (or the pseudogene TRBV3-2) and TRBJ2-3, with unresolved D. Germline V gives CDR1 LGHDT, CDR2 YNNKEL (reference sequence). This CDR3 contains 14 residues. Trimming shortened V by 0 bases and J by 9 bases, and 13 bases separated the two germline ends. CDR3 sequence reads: CASSQDMGRVTQYF. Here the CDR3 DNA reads TGTGCCAGCAGCCAAGATATGGGTCGGGTCACGCAGTATTTT.

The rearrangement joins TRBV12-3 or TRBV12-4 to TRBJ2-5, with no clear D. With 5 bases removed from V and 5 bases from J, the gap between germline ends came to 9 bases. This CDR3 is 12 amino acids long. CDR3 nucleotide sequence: TGTGCCAGCAGTACGATCCGGGAGACCCAGTACTTC. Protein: CASSTIRETQYF.

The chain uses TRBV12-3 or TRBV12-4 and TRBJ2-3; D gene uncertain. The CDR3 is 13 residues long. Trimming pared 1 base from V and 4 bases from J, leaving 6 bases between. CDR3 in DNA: TGTGCCAGCAGTTTAGGGTGGTCAGATACGCAGTATTTT. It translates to CASSLGWSDTQYF.

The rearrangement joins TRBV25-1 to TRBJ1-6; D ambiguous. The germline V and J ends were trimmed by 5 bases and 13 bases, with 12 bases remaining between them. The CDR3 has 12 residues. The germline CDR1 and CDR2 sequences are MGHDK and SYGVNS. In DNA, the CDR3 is TGTGCCAGCAGTAGTACCTCCGCGCCCCTCCACTTT. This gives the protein CASSSTSAPLHF.

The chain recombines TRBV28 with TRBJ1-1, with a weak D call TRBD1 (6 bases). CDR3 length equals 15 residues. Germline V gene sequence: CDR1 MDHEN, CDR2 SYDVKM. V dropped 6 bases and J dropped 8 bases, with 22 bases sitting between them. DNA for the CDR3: TGTGCCAGCAGCGTCGCTTTTACCGGGACAAGCGAAGCTTTCTTT. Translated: CASSVAFTGTSEAFF.

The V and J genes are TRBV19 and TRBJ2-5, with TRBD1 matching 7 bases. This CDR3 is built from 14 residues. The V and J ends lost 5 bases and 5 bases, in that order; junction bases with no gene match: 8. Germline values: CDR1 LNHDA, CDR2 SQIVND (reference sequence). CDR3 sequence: CASSGRPGQETQYF. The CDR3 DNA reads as TGTGCCAGTAGTGGTCGTCCGGGACAGGAGACCCAGTACTTC.

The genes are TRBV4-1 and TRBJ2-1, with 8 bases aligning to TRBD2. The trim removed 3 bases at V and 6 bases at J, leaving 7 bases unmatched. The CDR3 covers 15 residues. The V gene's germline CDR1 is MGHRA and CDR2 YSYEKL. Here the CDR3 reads CASSHHPGGGNEQFF. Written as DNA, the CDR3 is TGCGCCAGCAGCCACCACCCGGGGGGGGGCAATGAGCAGTTCTTC.

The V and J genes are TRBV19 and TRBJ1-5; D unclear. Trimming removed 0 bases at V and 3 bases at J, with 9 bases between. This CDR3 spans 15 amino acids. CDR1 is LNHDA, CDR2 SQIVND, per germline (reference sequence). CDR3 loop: CASSIDAAYNQPQHF. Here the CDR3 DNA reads TGTGCCAGTAGTATAGATGCTGCCTACAATCAGCCCCAGCATTTT. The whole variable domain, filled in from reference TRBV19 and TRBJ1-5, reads DGGITQSPKYLFRKEGQNVTLSCEQNLNHDAMYWYRQDPGQGLRLIYYSQIVNDFQKGDIAEGYSVSREKKESFPLTVTSAQKNPTAFYLCASSIDAAYNQPQHFGDGTRLSIL.

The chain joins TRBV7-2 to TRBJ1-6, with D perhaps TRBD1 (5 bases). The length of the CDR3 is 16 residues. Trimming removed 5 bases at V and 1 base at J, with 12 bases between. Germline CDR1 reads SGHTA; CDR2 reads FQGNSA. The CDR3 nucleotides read TGTGCCAGCAGCCCGACCCAGGGTTCCTATAATTCACCCCTCCACTTT. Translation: CASSPTQGSYNSPLHF.

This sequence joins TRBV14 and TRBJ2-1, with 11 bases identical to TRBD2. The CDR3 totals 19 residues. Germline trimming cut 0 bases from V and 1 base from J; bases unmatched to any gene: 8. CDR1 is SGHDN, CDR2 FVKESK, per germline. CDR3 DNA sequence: TGTGCCAGCAGCCAAGAACGACTAGCGGGATCCCGGTCCTACAATGAGCAGTTCTTC. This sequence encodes CASSQERLAGSRSYNEQFF.

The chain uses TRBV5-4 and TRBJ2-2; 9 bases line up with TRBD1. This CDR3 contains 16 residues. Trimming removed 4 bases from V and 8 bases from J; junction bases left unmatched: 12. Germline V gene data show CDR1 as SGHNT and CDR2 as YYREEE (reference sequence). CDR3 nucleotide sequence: TGTGCCAGCAGCAACCGGGACAGGGTTCCCGATGGGGAGCTGTTTTTT. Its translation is CASSNRDRVPDGELFF.

CDR3: CASSLRGIAGTGELFF. CDR3 DNA: TGTGCCAGCAGCTTAAGGGGTATAGCAGGCACCGGGGAGCTGTTTTTT. The chain couples TRBV7-3 to TRBJ2-2; D remains unclear. The germline gives CDR1 SGHTA, CDR2 FQGTGA. Trimming cost V 1 base and J 4 bases, with 13 bases left between them. This CDR3 comprises 16 residues.

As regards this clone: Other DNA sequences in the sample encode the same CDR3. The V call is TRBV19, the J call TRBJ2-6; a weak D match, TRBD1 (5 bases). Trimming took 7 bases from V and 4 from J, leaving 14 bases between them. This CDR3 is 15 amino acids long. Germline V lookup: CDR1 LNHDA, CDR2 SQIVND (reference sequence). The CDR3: CASTPSGSGANVLTF. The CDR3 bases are TGTGCCAGTACCCCTTCAGGGTCAGGGGCCAACGTCCTGACTTTC.